This entry concerns a single T cell receptor (beta chain). Mismatch with germline at one junction end may stem from a read error. This sample is drawn from a study of blood T cell repertoires in COVID-19. Study-level background: Spain, Italy and the United States supplied samples that represented acute and convalescent COVID-19. The analysed material was cDNA or gDNA that came from T cells, B-cell-depleted T cells, or PBMCs.

Germline CDR1 SQVTM, CDR2 ANQGSEA. The CDR3 is 15 residues long. Original processing methods: How many nucleated cells were present was estimated from reference gene primer amplification. The repertoire was sequenced with immunoSEQ multiplex PCR; TCRdb's copy has only in-frame clones and lacks some. V and J calls and clone size are copied from that table; D and trimming were computed from the DNA. The sample has over 400,000 clones; 75% to 90% are singletons. The receptor comes from a human donor in a cohort sampled during active COVID-19. The chain uses TRBV29-1 and TRBJ2-2; possible D gene TRBD2, 7 bases. The specimen was peripheral blood. CDR3 loop: CSVEEAGAGTGELFF. CDR3 DNA sequence: TGCAGCGTAGAAGAGGCGGGGGCAGGGACCGGGGAGCTGTTTTTT.